Included here is one TCR beta chain sequence, with context. This table comes from immunoSEQ multiplex PCR, and its TCRdb copy is limited to in-frame clones, with some not included. The sample records 2 million to 2.5 million clones, around 92% being singletons. The CDR3 spans 13 residues. The germline V gene encodes CDR1 MNHEY and CDR2 SMNVEV (reference sequence). V was cut by 8 bases and J by 5 bases, with 15 bases left in between. The data were taken from a study of shared clonotypes between healthy human individuals. The sample taken for sequencing was naive CD4+ T cells from PBMCs. Documented subset: CD45RA+ positively selected. This chain links TRBV27 with TRBJ2-5, with D tentatively TRBD1 or TRBD2 (6 bases each). The sequence derives from a man aged 18 to 29 in good health. Some clones in this sample may be carry-over from other donors' samples. The CDR3 reads CASRPGAVETQYF. The CDR3 coding sequence is TGTGCCAGCCGACCGGGGGCCGTTGAGACCCAGTACTTC.